This T cell receptor beta chain was profiled in a study of shared clonotypes between healthy human individuals. Study-level information: CD8 memory received one plate per donor, CD8 naive two, CD4 memory three and CD4 naive three. Study-wide results and caveats: Only blood was sampled; tissue repertoires likely differ.

Terminally differentiated effector memory CD45RA+ cells were excluded by CCR7 positive selection of CD45RO-negative cells. TCRdb's table, derived via immunoSEQ multiplex PCR, lists solely in-frame clones and lacks some. The table has around 2.1 million clones, just over 90% seen once. V shed 3 bases, J shed 6 bases, and the junction held 2 bases outside the gene matches. The germline V gene has CDR1 LGHNA and CDR2 YNFKEQ. The CDR3 extends over 12 amino acids. For this clone: The target antigen is unknown.

The rearrangement uses TRBV4-2 and TRBJ2-7, with 7 bases identical to TRBD1. Source material: naive CD8+ T cells from PBMCs. The clonotype was recovered from a man between 18 and 29 years old in good health. Some clones in this sample may be carry-over from other donors' samples. CDR3 sequence: CASSHAGGEQYF. The CDR3 DNA reads as TGTGCCAGCAGCCATGCAGGGGGCGAGCAGTACTTC.